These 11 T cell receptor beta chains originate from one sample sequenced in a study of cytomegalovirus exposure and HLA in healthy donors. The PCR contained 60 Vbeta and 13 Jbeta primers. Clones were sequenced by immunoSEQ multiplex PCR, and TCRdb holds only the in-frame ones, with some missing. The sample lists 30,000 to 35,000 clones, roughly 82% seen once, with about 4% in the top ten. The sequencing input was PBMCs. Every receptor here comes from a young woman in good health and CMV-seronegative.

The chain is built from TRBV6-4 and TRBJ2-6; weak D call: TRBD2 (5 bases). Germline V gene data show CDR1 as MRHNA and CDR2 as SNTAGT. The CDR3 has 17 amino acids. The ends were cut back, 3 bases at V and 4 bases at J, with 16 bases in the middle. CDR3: CASSDSQTSGGANVLTF. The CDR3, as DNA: TGTGCCAGCAGTGATTCGCAAACTAGTGGCGGGGCCAACGTCCTGACTTTC.

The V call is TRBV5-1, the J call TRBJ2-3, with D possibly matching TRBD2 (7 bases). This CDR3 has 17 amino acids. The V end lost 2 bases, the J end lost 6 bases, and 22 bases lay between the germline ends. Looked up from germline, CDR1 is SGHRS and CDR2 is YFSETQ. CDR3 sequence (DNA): TGCGCCAGCAGCTTTCAGCCCGGGGGGCAGGGTGGGGATACGCAGTATTTT. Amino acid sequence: CASSFQPGGQGGDTQYF.

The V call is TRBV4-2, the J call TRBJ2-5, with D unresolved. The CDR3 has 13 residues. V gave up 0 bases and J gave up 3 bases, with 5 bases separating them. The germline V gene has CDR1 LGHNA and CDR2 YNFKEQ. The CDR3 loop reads CASSQDPKETQYF. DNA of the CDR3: TGTGCCAGCAGCCAAGATCCAAAAGAGACCCAGTACTTC.

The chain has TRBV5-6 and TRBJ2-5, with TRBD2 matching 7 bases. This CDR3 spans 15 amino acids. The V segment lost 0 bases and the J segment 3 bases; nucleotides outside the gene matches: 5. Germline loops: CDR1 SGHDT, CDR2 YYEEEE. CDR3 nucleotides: TGTGCCAGCAGCTTGGTGGCGGGGGTTGAAGAGACCCAGTACTTC. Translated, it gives CASSLVAGVEETQYF.

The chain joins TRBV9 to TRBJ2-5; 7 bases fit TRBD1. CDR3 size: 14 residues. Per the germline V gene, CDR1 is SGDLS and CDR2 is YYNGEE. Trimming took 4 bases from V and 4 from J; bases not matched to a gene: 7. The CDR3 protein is CASSPGGWGETQYF. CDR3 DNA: TGTGCCAGCAGCCCAGGGGGTTGGGGAGAGACCCAGTACTTC. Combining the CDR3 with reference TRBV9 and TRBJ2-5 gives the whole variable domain DSGVTQTPKHLITATGQRVTLRCSPRSGDLSVYWYQQSLDQGLQFLIQYYNGEERAKGNILERFSAQQFPDLHSELNLSSLELGDSALYFCASSPGGWGETQYFGPGTRLLVL.

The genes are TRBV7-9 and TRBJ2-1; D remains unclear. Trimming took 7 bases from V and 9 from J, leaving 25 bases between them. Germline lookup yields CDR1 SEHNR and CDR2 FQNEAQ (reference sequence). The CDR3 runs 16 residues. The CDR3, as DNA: TGTGCCAGCATCCCTCGAGGCCCCGGAACTCATAGTGAGCAGTTCTTC. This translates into CASIPRGPGTHSEQFF.

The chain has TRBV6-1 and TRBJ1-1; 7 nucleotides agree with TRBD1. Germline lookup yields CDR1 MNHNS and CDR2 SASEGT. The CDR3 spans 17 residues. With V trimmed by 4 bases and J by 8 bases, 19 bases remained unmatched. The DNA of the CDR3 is TGTGCCAGCAGTGTTAGGGCAGGGACAGCGTGGATTCTAGAAGCTTTCTTT. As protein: CASSVRAGTAWILEAFF.

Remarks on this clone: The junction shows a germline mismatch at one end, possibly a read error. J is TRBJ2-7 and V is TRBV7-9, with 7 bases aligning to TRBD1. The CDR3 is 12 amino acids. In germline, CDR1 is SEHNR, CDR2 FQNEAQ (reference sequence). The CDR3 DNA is TGTTCCAGCAGCTCAGGGGGCTACGAGCAGTACTTC. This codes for CSSSSGGYEQYF.

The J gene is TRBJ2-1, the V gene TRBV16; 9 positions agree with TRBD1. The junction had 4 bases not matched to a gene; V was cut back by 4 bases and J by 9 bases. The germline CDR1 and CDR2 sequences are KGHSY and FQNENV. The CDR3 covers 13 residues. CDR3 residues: CASSPTGGSEQFF. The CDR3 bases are TGTGCCAGCAGCCCCACAGGGGGCTCTGAGCAGTTCTTC. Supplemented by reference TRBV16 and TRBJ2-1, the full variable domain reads GEEVAQTPKHLVRGEGQKAKLYCAPIKGHSYVFWYQQVLKNEFKFLISFQNENVFDETGMPKERFSAKCLPNSPCSLEIQATKLEDSAVYFCASSPTGGSEQFFGPGTRLTVL.

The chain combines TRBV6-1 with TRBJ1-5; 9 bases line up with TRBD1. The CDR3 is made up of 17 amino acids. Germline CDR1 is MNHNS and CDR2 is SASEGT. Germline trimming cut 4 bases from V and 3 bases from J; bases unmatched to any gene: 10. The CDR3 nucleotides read TGTGCCAGCAGTGCCGGGACAGGGTTGGGTAACAATCAGCCCCAGCATTTT. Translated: CASSAGTGLGNNQPQHF.

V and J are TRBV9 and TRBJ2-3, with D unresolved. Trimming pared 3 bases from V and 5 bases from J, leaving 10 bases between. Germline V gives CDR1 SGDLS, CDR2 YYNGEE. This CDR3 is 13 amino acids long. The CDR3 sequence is CASSASSIDTQYF. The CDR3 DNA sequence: TGTGCCAGCAGCGCTAGTAGTATAGATACGCAGTATTTT.